The 14 T cell receptor beta chains below all came from one sample that was sequenced in a study of cytomegalovirus exposure and HLA in healthy donors. Measured with immunoSEQ multiplex PCR; TCRdb has only the in-frame clones, and not every one. Of 150,000 to 180,000 clones in the sample, about 82% were seen once. The sequenced sample consisted of PBMCs. All receptors come from a human donor in good health.

This chain connects TRBV10-3 to TRBJ2-7; tentatively, D is TRBD2 (6 bases). Germline V CDR1 and CDR2: ENHRY, SYGVKD. The CDR3 has 12 residues. Trimming removed 8 bases at V and 0 bases at J, with 8 bases between. CDR3 in DNA: TGTGCCATCCGGGACTTCTCCTACGAGCAGTACTTC. Translated, it gives CAIRDFSYEQYF.

The rearrangement joins TRBV5-1 to TRBJ2-1; D is unresolved. The ends were cut back, 4 bases at V and 5 bases at J, with 19 bases in the middle. Per the germline V gene, CDR1 is SGHRS and CDR2 is YFSETQ. This CDR3 spans 16 amino acids. The CDR3 here is CASSRGGPKPNNEQFF. DNA for the CDR3: TGCGCCAGCAGCCGTGGCGGCCCGAAACCCAACAATGAGCAGTTCTTC.

The chain is built from TRBV6-1 and TRBJ2-7, with a tentative D call TRBD1 (5 bases). V lost 6 bases to trimming and J lost 3 bases, with 15 bases between them. From germline, CDR1 is MNHNS and CDR2 SASEGT. The CDR3 spans 14 residues. The chain's CDR3 is CASRRGPDLYEQYF. CDR3 bases: TGTGCCAGCAGAAGGGGCCCTGACCTCTACGAGCAGTACTTC.

This rearrangement joins TRBV14 to TRBJ2-1; D gene unclear. The V gene's germline CDR1 is SGHDN and CDR2 FVKESK. This CDR3 spans 15 amino acids. V dropped 0 bases and J dropped 5 bases, with 11 bases sitting between them. CDR3 region: CASSQDMGRNNEQFF. CDR3 bases: TGTGCCAGCAGCCAAGATATGGGCAGGAACAATGAGCAGTTCTTC.

This clone has a single count. This chain's CDR3 is CAISQGDYGYTF. The CDR3 DNA reads TGTGCCATCAGTCAGGGGGACTATGGCTACACCTTC. The chain recombines TRBV10-3 with TRBJ1-2; 7 bases are a match to TRBD1. The CDR3 has 12 amino acids. J gave up 3 bases and V 5 bases, and 0 bases lay outside the gene matches. Per the germline V gene, CDR1 is ENHRY and CDR2 is SYGVKD.

The gene calls are TRBV5-4 and TRBJ2-3, with D possibly being TRBD2 (6 bases). This CDR3 region has 15 residues. The V and J ends lost 0 bases and 2 bases respectively, with 10 bases between them. Germline CDR1 SGHNT, CDR2 YYREEE (reference sequence). This chain's CDR3 is CASSLDSGPTDTQYF. CDR3 sequence (DNA): TGTGCCAGCAGCTTGGATAGCGGACCCACAGATACGCAGTATTTT.

The chain combines TRBV10-3 with TRBJ2-7, with TRBD2 identical over 7 bases. The length of the CDR3 is 13 residues. Germline CDR1 is ENHRY and CDR2 is SYGVKD. J lost 6 bases, V lost 10 bases, and 12 bases had no gene match. The CDR3 sequence: CATRAALALEQYF. CDR3 DNA sequence: TGTGCCACAAGGGCAGCACTAGCGCTCGAGCAGTACTTC.

This clone was seen just once. The chain links TRBV10-3 to TRBJ1-4; 7 bases agree with TRBD1. CDR3 length: 14 amino acids. V shed 5 bases and J 6 bases; nucleotides not matched to a gene: 6. Per the germline V gene, CDR1 is ENHRY and CDR2 is SYGVKD. The DNA of the CDR3 is TGTGCCATCAGTAGACAGGGAGAATATGAAAAACTGTTTTTT. Translation: CAISRQGEYEKLFF.

The chain recombines TRBV11-2 with TRBJ1-1, with D perhaps matching TRBD1 (6 bases). V was pared by 5 bases and J by 4 bases, with 17 bases between. This CDR3 region has 15 residues. Germline-derived CDR1 and CDR2 are SGHAT and FQNNGV. The CDR3 nucleotides read TGTGCCAGCAGCCTGACAGGTATGGGAGCCACTGAAGCTTTCTTT. Translating gives CASSLTGMGATEAFF. Drawing the rest from reference TRBV11-2 and TRBJ1-1, the complete variable domain is EAGVAQSPRYKIIEKRQSVAFWCNPISGHATLYWYQQILGQGPKLLIQFQNNGVVDDSQLPKDRFSAERLKGVDSTLKIQPAKLEDSAVYLCASSLTGMGATEAFFGQGTRLTVV.

The rearrangement links TRBV2 to TRBJ2-7; D call uncertain. Trimming cost V 3 bases and J 4 bases, with 13 bases left between them. Germline V gene data show CDR1 as SNHLY and CDR2 as FYNNEI. The CDR3 is made up of 14 amino acids. The CDR3 reads CASSEAVAGYEQYF. The CDR3 nucleotides are TGTGCCAGCAGTGAGGCGGTGGCCGGGTACGAGCAGTACTTC.

CDR3 DNA: TGTGCCAGCAGCCCGGCGGCTAGCGGGAGGGGTATAGATACGCAGTATTTT. As protein: CASSPAASGRGIDTQYF. The chain links TRBV5-4 to TRBJ2-3; 12 bases line up with TRBD2. Germline V gene lookup returns CDR1 SGHNT and CDR2 YYREEE (reference sequence). After removal of 4 bases from V and 5 bases from J, the junction contained 11 bases not matched to a gene. The CDR3 has 17 amino acids. The full variable domain, its missing parts supplied by reference TRBV5-4 and TRBJ2-3, is ETGVTQSPTHLIKTRGQQVTLRCSSQSGHNTVSWYQQALGQGPQFIFQYYREEENGRGNFPPRFSGLQFPNYSSELNVNALELDDSALYLCASSPAASGRGIDTQYFGPGTRLTVL.

The chain is built from TRBV7-2 and TRBJ1-1; 8 bases map to TRBD1. There are 13 residues in the CDR3. V was pared by 3 bases and J by 8 bases, with 5 bases of the junction left unmatched. Germline values: CDR1 SGHTA, CDR2 FQGNSA. CDR3 in DNA: TGTGCCAGCAGCTTGGACAGGGTGTACGAAGCTTTCTTT. Translation gives CASSLDRVYEAFF.

The chain has TRBV6-1 and TRBJ1-2; D call uncertain. The CDR3 runs to 14 residues. Germline loops: CDR1 MNHNS, CDR2 SASEGT. The V and J ends lost 2 bases and 1 base respectively, with 8 bases between them. The DNA of the CDR3 is TGTGCCAGCAGTGAAAAGCGGGTTAACTATGGCTACACCTTC. Its translation is CASSEKRVNYGYTF.

The table lists this clone with a count of one. V is TRBV18 and J is TRBJ2-2; D is perhaps TRBD2 (5 bases). The ends were cut back, 4 bases at V and 8 bases at J, with 20 bases in the middle. Germline CDR1 is KGHSH and CDR2 is LQKENI. The CDR3 has 16 amino acids. CDR3 nucleotide sequence: TGTGCCAGCTCACTGAGCGGACGGATCGGCGGAGGGGAGCTGTTTTTT. It is translated as CASSLSGRIGGGELFF. The variable domain in full, completed from reference TRBV18 and TRBJ2-2, reads NAGVMQNPRHLVRRRGQEARLRCSPMKGHSHVYWYRQLPEEGLKFMVYLQKENIIDESGMPKERFSAEFPKEGPSILRIQQVVRGDSAAYFCASSLSGRIGGGELFFGEGSRLTVL.